A single T cell receptor (beta chain) is shown here with its context. Its antigen is undetermined. CD8+CD57+ cell expansion, shown by flow cytometry, had occurred in the patients selected for sequencing. At blood sampling, none of the patients had yet received therapy. Germline trimming cut 5 bases from V and 6 bases from J; bases unmatched to any gene: 4. CDR3 length: 14 residues. Germline V lookup: CDR1 KGHDR, CDR2 SFDVKD. This record belongs to a study of CD8+CD57+ T cells in acquired aplastic anemia. The study profiled TCR beta VDJ and CDR3 using genomic DNA as template. TCRdb called the reads again in MiXCR, with one record for every CDR3 protein. The table includes around 200,000 distinct CDR3 sequences, approximately 48% detected once. Whole-study findings and limits: Patients and controls had in common 25 to 30 CD8+ CDR3 sequences.

The origin of this receptor is a human donor with aplastic anemia. The J gene is TRBJ2-1, the V gene TRBV24-1, with TRBD2 matching over 9 bases. Specimen: sorted CD4+, CD8+, or CD8+CD57+ T cells (not recorded which) from PBMCs. The CDR3 spells CATSAGTSSNEQFF. In DNA form, the CDR3 reads TGTGCCACCAGTGCCGGGACTAGCAGCAATGAGCAGTTCTTC.